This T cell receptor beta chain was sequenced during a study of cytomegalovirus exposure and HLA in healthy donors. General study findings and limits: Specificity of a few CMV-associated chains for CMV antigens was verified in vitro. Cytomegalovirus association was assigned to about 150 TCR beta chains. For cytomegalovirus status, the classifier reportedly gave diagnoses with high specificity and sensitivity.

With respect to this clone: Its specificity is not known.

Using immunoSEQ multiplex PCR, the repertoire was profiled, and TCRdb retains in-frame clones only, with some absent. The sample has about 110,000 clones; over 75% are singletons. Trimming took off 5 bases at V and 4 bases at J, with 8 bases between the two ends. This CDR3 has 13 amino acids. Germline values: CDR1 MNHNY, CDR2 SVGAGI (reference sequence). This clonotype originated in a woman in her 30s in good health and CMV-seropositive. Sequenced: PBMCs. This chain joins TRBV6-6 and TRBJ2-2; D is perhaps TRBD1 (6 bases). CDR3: CASSAGATGELFF. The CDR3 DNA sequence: TGTGCCAGCAGTGCAGGGGCCACCGGGGAGCTGTTTTTT.